One sample yielded the 6 T cell receptor beta chains listed below, sequenced in a study of blood T cell repertoires in COVID-19. The protocol was immunoSEQ multiplex PCR, while the TCRdb copy is restricted to in-frame clones and leaves out a portion. This table has some 240,000 clones, roughly 80% appearing once. The sample taken for sequencing was peripheral blood. Receptors originate from a woman of 80 years or more with COVID-19, enrolled during active disease.

The genes are TRBV5-1 and TRBJ1-2; D gene ambiguous. The CDR3 covers 15 residues. V lost 0 bases, J lost 7 bases, and 16 bases lay in between. The germline CDR1 and CDR2 sequences are SGHRS and YFSETQ. CDR3 region: CASSLGPSGDRGYTF. The CDR3 nucleotides read TGCGCCAGCAGCTTGGGACCCTCCGGGGATCGTGGCTACACCTTC.

The chain recombines TRBV27 with TRBJ2-1, with 7 bases matching TRBD1. The CDR3 runs to 15 residues. Trimming took 6 bases from V and 8 from J; bases not matched to a gene: 13. Germline CDR1 MNHEY, CDR2 SMNVEV (reference sequence). This chain's CDR3 is CASSPGGLGLHEQFF. The CDR3 DNA reads TGTGCCAGCAGCCCAGGGGGTCTCGGTCTGCATGAGCAGTTCTTC.

This chain links TRBV5-6 with TRBJ1-1; TRBD1 matches 7 bases. Germline lookup yields CDR1 SGHDT and CDR2 YYEEEE. The CDR3 length is 16 residues. J lost 1 base, V lost 5 bases, and 11 bases had no gene match. The CDR3 is CASSFVRDRTNTEAFF. DNA for the CDR3: TGTGCCAGCAGTTTTGTACGGGACAGAACGAACACTGAAGCTTTCTTT.

V gene TRBV18 combines with J gene TRBJ1-5, with 7 bases matching TRBD1. Trimming cost V 6 bases and J 2 bases; bases outside gene matches: 7. Per the germline V gene, CDR1 is KGHSH and CDR2 is LQKENI. The CDR3 has 15 amino acids. The CDR3 nucleotides read TGTGCCAGCTCGCAGGGGGAGGTCGGCAATCAGCCCCAGCATTTT. Translating it yields CASSQGEVGNQPQHF.

This clone was observed a handful of times. The chain uses TRBV20-1 and TRBJ1-2; no clear D. The germline V gene has CDR1 DFQATT and CDR2 SNEGSKA (reference sequence). The CDR3 length is 11 residues. Trimming pared 3 bases from V and 2 bases from J, leaving 4 bases between. CDR3 bases: TGCAGTGCTAGGTTAAACTATGGCTACACCTTC. Amino acid sequence: CSARLNYGYTF.

The chain combines TRBV7-8 with TRBJ1-6; D gene ambiguous. Deletions cut 5 bases from V and 0 bases from J, with 17 bases between. Looked up from germline, CDR1 is SGHVS and CDR2 is FQNEAQ. This CDR3 is built from 18 residues. The CDR3 is CASSPLGAGSSYNSPLHF. CDR3 nucleotide sequence: TGTGCCAGCAGCCCCCTCGGCGCGGGAAGCTCCTATAATTCACCCCTCCACTTT.